The clone carrying this T cell receptor beta chain appeared a single time. Antigen: not known. This CDR3 has 14 amino acids. Germline CDR1 reads MNHEY; CDR2 reads SMNVEV (reference sequence). V was shortened by 5 bases and J by 10 bases, with 15 bases between the two germline ends. The sample originates from a study of T cell responses to AZD1222 COVID-19 vaccine. General study results and limits: Spike-specific TCR breadth and depth went up after people got two AZD1222 doses.

Sequencing used immunoSEQ multiplex PCR; TCRdb keeps in-frame clones, though not all of them. The table lists 120,000 or so clones, about 90% of them singletons, with roughly 1.5% in the top ten. Sequenced here: peripheral blood, sampled on day 0 of AZD1222 vaccination. The source is an adult in good health. This chain joins TRBV27 and TRBJ1-6; D remains ambiguous. The CDR3 here is CASSTDPRQSPLHF. DNA for the CDR3: TGTGCCAGCAGTACGGACCCGAGGCAATCACCCCTCCACTTT.